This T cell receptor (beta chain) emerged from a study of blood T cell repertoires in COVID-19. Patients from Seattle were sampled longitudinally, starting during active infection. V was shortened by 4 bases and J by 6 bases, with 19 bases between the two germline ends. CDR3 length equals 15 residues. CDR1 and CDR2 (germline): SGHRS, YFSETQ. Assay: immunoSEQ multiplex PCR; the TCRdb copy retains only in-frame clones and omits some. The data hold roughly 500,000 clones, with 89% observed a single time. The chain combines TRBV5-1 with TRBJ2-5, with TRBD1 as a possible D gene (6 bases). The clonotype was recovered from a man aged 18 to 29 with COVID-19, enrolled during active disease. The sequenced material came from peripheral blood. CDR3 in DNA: TGCGCCAGCAGCCCAACCGCAGGGGATAAGAAGACCCAGTACTTC. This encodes CASSPTAGDKKTQYF.